This TCR beta chain was sequenced during a study of CD8 T cells in Susac syndrome. RNA, at roughly 0.5 to 1 ug, was reverse transcribed with random hexamers. A multiplex approach, immunoSEQ multiplex PCR, amplified TCR beta CDR3 across 54 Vbeta and 13 Jbeta. TCRdb recomputed calls from the immunoSEQ multiplex PCR reads with MiXCR, one row per CDR3 protein. The sample comprises roughly 200,000 distinct CDR3 sequences, 90% to 97% of which are singletons, and under 0.095% rests with the top ten. CDR1 and CDR2 (germline): SEHNR, FQNEAQ (reference sequence). This CDR3 is built from 16 residues. Trimming removed 5 bases from V and 2 bases from J, with 16 bases in between. Sequencing of TCR beta was performed on blood CD8+ T cells and on blood CD4+ T cells. Control patients had untreated stable or active relapsing-remitting multiple sclerosis by revised McDonald criteria. CD8+ and CD4+ T cells were negatively isolated; TEMRA cells were FACS-enriched.

This rearrangement joins TRBV7-9 to TRBJ1-3; D is possibly TRBD1 (5 bases). Sequenced material: CD4+ T cells from PBMCs. The receptor comes from a human donor with multiple sclerosis. This chain's CDR3 is CASSPRVGIAGNTIYF. The DNA for the CDR3 is TGTGCCAGCAGCCCCAGGGTGGGGATTGCTGGAAACACCATATATTTT. Looking up the rest from reference TRBV7-9 and TRBJ1-3 gives the full variable domain: DTGVSQNPRHKITKRGQNVTFRCDPISEHNRLYWYRQTLGQGPEFLTYFQNEAQLEKSRLLSDRFSAERPKGSFSTLEIQRTEQGDSAMYLCASSPRVGIAGNTIYFGEGSWLTVV.